A selection of T cell receptor beta chains follows, all from one sample in a study of cytomegalovirus exposure and HLA in healthy donors. TCRdb's copy holds only in-frame clones and misses some; the assay was immunoSEQ multiplex PCR. Here the sample table reports approximately 170,000 clones. The sample taken for sequencing was PBMCs. These TCRs come from a woman in her late teens or twenties in good health and CMV-seropositive. Each CDR3 is given with its conserved first and last residue. D genes are given only for firm matches.

V gene	J gene	D gene	CDR3 DNA	CDR3 protein
TRBV15	TRBJ2-5	TRBD1	TGTGCCACCAGCAGCCCGAGTTGGGGACAGCAAGAGACCCAGTACTTC	CATSSPSWGQQETQYF
TRBV28	TRBJ1-2	NA	TGTGCCAGCAGAGATACGAGGGGGGGCTACACCTTC	CASRDTRGGYTF
TRBV5-4	TRBJ1-1	NA	TGTGCCAGCAGGGAGGAGGGCGAGAACACTGAAGCTTTCTTT	CASREEGENTEAFF
TRBV19	TRBJ1-4	NA	TGTGCCAGCGGCTCGCGGGGGGGAAAACTGTTTTTT	CASGSRGGKLFF
TRBV14	TRBJ1-1	NA	TGTGCCAGCAGCCAAGAAGGGGGTGTCACTGAAGCTTTCTTT	CASSQEGGVTEAFF
TRBV7-2	TRBJ2-5	TRBD1	TGTGCCAGCAGCAAGGGACAGGTTGAGACCCAGTACTTC	CASSKGQVETQYF
TRBV4-2	TRBJ2-3	NA	TGTGCCAGCAGCCAAGAATGGGGGGGCAGCACAGATACGCAGTATTTT	CASSQEWGGSTDTQYF
TRBV2	TRBJ2-7	NA	TGTGCCAGCAGTAACCACCCAACGGCGGGCTACGAGCAGTACTTC	CASSNHPTAGYEQYF
TRBV27	TRBJ2-7	TRBD2	TGTGCCAGCAGTTTATTGGGTAGCGGGAGCTCCTACGAGCAGTACTTC	CASSLLGSGSSYEQYF
TRBV11-2	TRBJ2-5	NA	TGTGCCAGCAGCTTGGGTCTAGCGAAGTACCAAGAGACCCAGTACTTC	CASSLGLAKYQETQYF
TRBV7-9	TRBJ1-1	NA	TGTGCCAGCAGTCCCTCCCGGCTGGGGGGTCAAACTTTCTTT	CASSPSRLGGQTFF
TRBV5-1	TRBJ2-1	NA	TGCGCCAGCAGCTTGGACGGCAATGAGCAGTTCTTC	CASSLDGNEQFF
TRBV5-1	TRBJ2-5	NA	TGCGCCAGCAGCTTGGCCGTGCGGGTCCAAGAGACCCAGTACTTC	CASSLAVRVQETQYF
TRBV19	TRBJ2-7	TRBD2	TGTGCCAGTAGTGTCCTAGCGGGGAGGTCCTACGAGCAGTACTTT	CASSVLAGRSYEQYF
TRBV6-1	TRBJ1-5	NA	TGTGCCAGCAGTGAAGGGTGGCAGTATAGCAATCAGCCCCAGCATTTT	CASSEGWQYSNQPQHF
TRBV6-1	TRBJ2-2	TRBD2	TGTGCCAGCAGTGAAAAAGCGGGAAGGTCCGGGGAGCTGTTTTTT	CASSEKAGRSGELFF
TRBV11-2	TRBJ1-2	TRBD1	TGTGCCAGCAGCCCCCGACAGGGAGATGGCTACACCTTC	CASSPRQGDGYTF
TRBV7-8	TRBJ2-6	TRBD1	TGTGCCAGCAGCCCACAGGGGGCTATTACTGGGGCCAACGTCCTGACTTTC	CASSPQGAITGANVLTF
TRBV30	TRBJ1-2	NA	TGTGCCTGGATTTTAGAGGATGGCTACACCTTC	CAWILEDGYTF
TRBV27	TRBJ2-7	NA	TGTGCCAGCAGTTTACTTAGGGACACTCTCCGCTACGAGCAGTACTTC	CASSLLRDTLRYEQYF
TRBV4-2	TRBJ1-4	NA	TGTGCCAGCAGCCAAGATGGACACTCTCCTACTAATGAAAAACTGTTTTTT	CASSQDGHSPTNEKLFF
TRBV5-6	TRBJ2-5	TRBD1	TGTGCCAGCAGCTTCAGTTTAGGCATGGGCTGGCAGGGGGCGGAGACCCAGTACTTC	CASSFSLGMGWQGAETQYF
TRBV10-1	TRBJ2-7	NA	TGCGCCAGCAGCGGGTACGAGCAGTACTTC	CASSGYEQYF
TRBV7-3	TRBJ1-6	TRBD1	TGTGCCAGCAGCGCTACAGGGGTTCGGTCACCCCTCCACTTT	CASSATGVRSPLHF
TRBV4-2	TRBJ1-1	NA	TGTGCCAGCAGCCGCGATTATAACACTGAAGCTTTCTTT	CASSRDYNTEAFF
TRBV30	TRBJ1-4	TRBD1	TGTGCCTGGAGGTCCAGGACAGGGGGAAATGAAAAACTGTTTTTT	CAWRSRTGGNEKLFF
TRBV7-2	TRBJ2-3	TRBD2	TGTGCCAGCAGCCGGACTAGCGGGAGGTCAGATACGCAGTATTTT	CASSRTSGRSDTQYF
TRBV11-2	TRBJ2-3	TRBD2	TGTGCCAGCAGCCTCGGGACTAGCAGGTCAGATACGCAGTATTTT	CASSLGTSRSDTQYF
TRBV5-1	TRBJ2-7	TRBD1	TGCGCCAGCAGCTTAAGAGGACAGGGGGCCTCCTACGAGCAGTACTTC	CASSLRGQGASYEQYF
TRBV6-6	TRBJ1-1	NA	TGTGCCAGCAGTTACTCGAAGGGTCAGGGTGACACTGAAGCTTTCTTT	CASSYSKGQGDTEAFF
TRBV2	TRBJ2-7	NA	TGTGCCAGCAGTGAAGGGACTTCCTACTCCTACGAGCAGTACTTC	CASSEGTSYSYEQYF
TRBV5-1	TRBJ2-5	NA	TGCGCCAGCAGCTTGGGGAGGGGACAAGAGACCCAGTACTTC	CASSLGRGQETQYF
TRBV6-5	TRBJ2-1	TRBD2	TGTGCCAGCAGCCTGACTAGCGGAAGGGCCAATGAGCAGTTCTTC	CASSLTSGRANEQFF
TRBV6-5	TRBJ1-2	NA	TGTGCCAGCAGTTTAAGGGACACAGCTAACTATGGCTACACCTTC	CASSLRDTANYGYTF
TRBV2	TRBJ2-6	NA	TGTGCCATAGGGGCCAACGTCCTGACTTTC	CAIGANVLTF
TRBV29-1	TRBJ1-2	NA	TGCAGCGTTGAAAGGCAGGGGAGTGGCTACACCTTC	CSVERQGSGYTF
TRBV9	TRBJ2-2	NA	TGTGCCAGCCTGAGTGGGAGCACCGGGGAGCTGTTTTTT	CASLSGSTGELFF
TRBV25-1	TRBJ1-1	NA	TGTGCCCCGCGGGCCTTGAACACTGAAGCTTTCTTT	CAPRALNTEAFF
TRBV6-5	TRBJ1-2	TRBD1	TGTGCCAGCAGTAAGGACAGGCGCACCTATGGCTACACCTTC	CASSKDRRTYGYTF
TRBV6-5	TRBJ1-1	NA	TGTGCCAGCAGTGGTCCCAGGGGTGGCACTGAAGCTTTCTTT	CASSGPRGGTEAFF
TRBV5-6	TRBJ1-1	NA	TGTGCCAGCAGCTTGCAATCCCCAAACACTGAAGCTTTCTTT	CASSLQSPNTEAFF
TRBV7-2	TRBJ1-5	TRBD1	TGTGCCAGCAGCTTAAAGGGACAGGGCAAAAAGGGGGATCAGCCCCAGCATTTT	CASSLKGQGKKGDQPQHF
TRBV7-6	TRBJ2-5	NA	TGTGCCAGCAGCTTAGATGTGACTAAAGAGACCCAGTACTTC	CASSLDVTKETQYF